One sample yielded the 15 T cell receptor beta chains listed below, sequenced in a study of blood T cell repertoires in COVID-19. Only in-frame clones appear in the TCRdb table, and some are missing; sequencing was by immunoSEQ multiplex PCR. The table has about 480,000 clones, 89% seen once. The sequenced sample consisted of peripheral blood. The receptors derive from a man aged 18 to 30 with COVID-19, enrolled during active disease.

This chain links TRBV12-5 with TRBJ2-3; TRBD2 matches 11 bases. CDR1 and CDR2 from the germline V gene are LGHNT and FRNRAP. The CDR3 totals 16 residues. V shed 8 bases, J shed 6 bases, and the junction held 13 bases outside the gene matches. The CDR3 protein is CASLPSGGPREDTQYF. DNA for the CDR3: TGTGCTAGTCTCCCTAGCGGGGGGCCCAGGGAGGATACGCAGTATTTT. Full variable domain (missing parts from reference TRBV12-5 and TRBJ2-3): DARVTQTPRHKVTEMGQEVTMRCQPILGHNTVFWYRQTMMQGLELLAYFRNRAPLDDSGMPKDRFSAEMPDATLATLKIQPSEPRDSAVYFCASLPSGGPREDTQYFGPGTRLTVL.

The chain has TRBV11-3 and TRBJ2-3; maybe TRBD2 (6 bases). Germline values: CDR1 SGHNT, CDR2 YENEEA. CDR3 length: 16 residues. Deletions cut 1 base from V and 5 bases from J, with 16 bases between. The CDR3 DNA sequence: TGTGCCAGCAGCTTAGCTCTTCGATATAGCGGAGATACGCAGTATTTT. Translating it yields CASSLALRYSGDTQYF.

CDR3 DNA: TGTGCCAGCAGCTTAGTGACAGACAATGAGCAGTTCTTC. Translating it yields CASSLVTDNEQFF. The rearrangement joins TRBV11-2 to TRBJ2-1; perhaps TRBD1 as D (5 bases). V was pared by 1 base and J by 5 bases, with 6 bases between. Germline-derived CDR1 and CDR2 are SGHAT and FQNNGV. CDR3 length equals 13 residues.

DNA of the CDR3: TGTGCCAGCAGTGGCGAGAAGGGACTTTACGAGCAGTACTTC. Its protein product is CASSGEKGLYEQYF. The chain combines TRBV6-2 or TRBV6-3 with TRBJ2-7; possible D gene TRBD2, 6 bases. Germline V gene data show CDR1 as MNHEY and CDR2 as SVGEGT. The V gene lost 5 bases and the J gene lost 4 bases, with 15 bases spanning the gap. There are 14 residues in the CDR3.

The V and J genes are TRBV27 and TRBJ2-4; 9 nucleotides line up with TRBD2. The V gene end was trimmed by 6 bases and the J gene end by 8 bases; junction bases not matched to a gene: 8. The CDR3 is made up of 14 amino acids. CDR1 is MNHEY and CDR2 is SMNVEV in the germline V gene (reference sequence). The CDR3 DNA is TGTGCCAGCAGCCGGGGCAGCGGGAGGTACATTCAGTACTTC. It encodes CASSRGSGRYIQYF.

This chain's CDR3 is CASSQEPRGRFAEQFF. Written as DNA, the CDR3 is TGCGCCAGCAGCCAAGAGCCCAGGGGGCGGTTCGCTGAGCAGTTCTTC. The chain couples TRBV4-1 to TRBJ2-1; TRBD1 agrees at 8 bases. Trimming at V came to 0 bases and at J to 9 bases, leaving 10 bases not matched to a gene. This CDR3 region has 16 residues. Germline CDR1 and CDR2: MGHRA and YSYEKL.

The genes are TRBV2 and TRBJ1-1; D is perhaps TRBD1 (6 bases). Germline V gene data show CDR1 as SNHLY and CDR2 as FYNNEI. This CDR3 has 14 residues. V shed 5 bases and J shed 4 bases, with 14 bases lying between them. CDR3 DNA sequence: TGTGCCAGCAGTTCAGGGGAGGGGAGCACTGAAGCTTTCTTT. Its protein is CASSSGEGSTEAFF.

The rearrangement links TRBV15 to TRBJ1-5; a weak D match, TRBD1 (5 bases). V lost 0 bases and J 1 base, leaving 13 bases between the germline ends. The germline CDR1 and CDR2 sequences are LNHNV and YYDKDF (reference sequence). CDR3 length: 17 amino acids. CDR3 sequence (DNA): TGTGCCACCAGCAGAGACTACGGGGGATCGAGCAATCAGCCCCAGCATTTT. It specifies CATSRDYGGSSNQPQHF.

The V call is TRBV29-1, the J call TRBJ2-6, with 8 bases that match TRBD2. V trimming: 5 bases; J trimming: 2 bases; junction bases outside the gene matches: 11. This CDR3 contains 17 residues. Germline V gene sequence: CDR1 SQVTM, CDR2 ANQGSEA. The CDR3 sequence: CSVQRIAGGAGANVLTF. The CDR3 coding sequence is TGCAGCGTTCAAAGAATCGCGGGGGGCGCTGGGGCCAACGTCCTGACTTTC.

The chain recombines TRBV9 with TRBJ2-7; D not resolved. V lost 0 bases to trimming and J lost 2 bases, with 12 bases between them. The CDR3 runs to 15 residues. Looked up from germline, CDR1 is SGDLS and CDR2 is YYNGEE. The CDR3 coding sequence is TGTGCCAGCAGCGTAGCTCTAGACCCCACCTACGAGCAGTACTTC. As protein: CASSVALDPTYEQYF.

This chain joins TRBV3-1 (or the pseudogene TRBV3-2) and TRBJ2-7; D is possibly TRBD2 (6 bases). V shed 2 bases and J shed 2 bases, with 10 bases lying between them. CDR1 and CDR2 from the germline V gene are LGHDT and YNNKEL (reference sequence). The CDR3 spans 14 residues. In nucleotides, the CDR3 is TGTGCCAGCAGCCAAAGAGGGGAGGCCTACGAGCAGTACTTC. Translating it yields CASSQRGEAYEQYF.

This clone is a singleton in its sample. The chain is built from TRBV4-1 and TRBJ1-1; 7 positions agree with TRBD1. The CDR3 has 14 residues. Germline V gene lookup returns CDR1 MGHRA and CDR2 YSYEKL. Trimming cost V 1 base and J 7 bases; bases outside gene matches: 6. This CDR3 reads CASSQVQSGGEAFF. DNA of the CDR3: TGCGCCAGCAGCCAAGTCCAATCAGGGGGTGAAGCTTTCTTT.

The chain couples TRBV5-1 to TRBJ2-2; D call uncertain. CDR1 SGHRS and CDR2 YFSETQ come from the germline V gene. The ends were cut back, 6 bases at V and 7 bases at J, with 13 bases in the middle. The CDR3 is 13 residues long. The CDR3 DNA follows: TGCGCCAGCACCCCGTCGGTTAACGGGGAGCTGTTTTTT. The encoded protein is CASTPSVNGELFF. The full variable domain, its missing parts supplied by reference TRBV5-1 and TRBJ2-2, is KAGVTQTPRYLIKTRGQQVTLSCSPISGHRSVSWYQQTPGQGLQFLFEYFSETQRNKGNFPGRFSGRQFSNSRSEMNVSTLELGDSALYLCASTPSVNGELFFGEGSRLTVL.

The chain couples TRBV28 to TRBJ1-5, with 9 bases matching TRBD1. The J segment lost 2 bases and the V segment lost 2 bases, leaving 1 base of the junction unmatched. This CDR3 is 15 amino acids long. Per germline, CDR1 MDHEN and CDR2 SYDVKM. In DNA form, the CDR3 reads TGTGCCAGCAGTTTAAGGACAGGGGGCAATCAGCCCCAGCATTTT. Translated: CASSLRTGGNQPQHF.

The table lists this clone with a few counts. The CDR3 protein is CASSYGTGKVGELFF. DNA of the CDR3: TGTGCCAGCAGTTATGGGACAGGGAAAGTCGGGGAGCTGTTTTTT. The V call is TRBV6-6, the J call TRBJ2-2; 9 positions match TRBD1. Germline CDR1 is MNHNY and CDR2 is SVGAGI (reference sequence). V lost 3 bases, J lost 7 bases, and 6 bases stayed unmatched. The CDR3 consists of 15 residues.